Below are 13 T cell receptor beta chains sequenced from a single sample in a study of control samples from healthy donors and cancer patients. Repertoires were generated with immunoSEQ multiplex PCR, while TCRdb's copy carries only in-frame clones and drops some. The sample lists about 180,000 clones, 85% to 95% occurring once. Input material: blood. These receptors were obtained from a man aged 25 to 40 in good health.

This clone was detected only a few times. The chain couples TRBV5-1 to TRBJ2-1, with D possibly being TRBD2 (6 bases). This CDR3 is built from 15 residues. Trimming shortened V by 3 bases and J by 7 bases, and 17 bases separated the two germline ends. CDR1 and CDR2 (germline): SGHRS, YFSETQ. The CDR3 DNA follows: TGCGCCAGCAGCTCCCGGGACTCTTGGCAGAATGAGCAGTTCTTC. Its protein is CASSSRDSWQNEQFF.

The count of this clone is one. The chain recombines TRBV24-1 with TRBJ1-3; the match to TRBD1 covers 7 bases. This CDR3 is built from 15 residues. The trim removed 1 base at V and 11 bases at J, leaving 10 bases unmatched. CDR1 and CDR2 (germline): KGHDR, SFDVKD. CDR3 loop: CATSDFPWTGGAIYF. In DNA form, the CDR3 reads TGTGCCACCAGTGATTTTCCCTGGACAGGAGGAGCCATATATTTT.

The V gene is TRBV15, the J gene TRBJ2-5; TRBD2 might be the D (6 bases). CDR3 length equals 14 residues. Per germline, CDR1 LNHNV and CDR2 YYDKDF (reference sequence). The ends were cut back, 2 bases at V and 5 bases at J, with 12 bases in the middle. CDR3 amino acids: CATSRTGEVETQYF. The CDR3 DNA reads as TGTGCCACCAGCAGAACGGGGGAAGTGGAGACCCAGTACTTC.

The V call is TRBV6-6, the J call TRBJ1-2, with a possible D match to TRBD1 (5 bases). CDR1 MNHNY and CDR2 SVGAGI come from the germline V gene (reference sequence). This CDR3 comprises 13 residues. V was clipped by 4 bases and J by 7 bases, with 13 bases between them. CDR3 in DNA: TGTGCCAGCAGTTGGCGCGGGGGAGTTGGCTACACCTTC. Translated: CASSWRGGVGYTF.

This clone was detected only once. This chain uses TRBV3-1 (or the pseudogene TRBV3-2) with TRBJ2-5; D uncertain. Trimming took off 2 bases at V and 3 bases at J, with 22 bases between the two ends. From germline, CDR1 is LGHDT and CDR2 YNNKEL (reference sequence). The length of the CDR3 is 18 residues. CDR3 sequence: CASSQHAWTWRKKETQYF. DNA for the CDR3: TGTGCCAGCAGCCAACATGCCTGGACGTGGCGTAAAAAAGAGACCCAGTACTTC.

This clone turned up a few times. This chain uses TRBV5-1 with TRBJ2-7; TRBD1 matches at 8 bases. Trimming at V came to 1 base and at J to 2 bases, leaving 5 bases not matched to a gene. The CDR3 totals 15 residues. Germline CDR1 is SGHRS and CDR2 is YFSETQ. In DNA form, the CDR3 reads TGCGCCAGCAGCTTGCTAGGACAGGGCACCTACGAGCAGTACTTC. This translates into CASSLLGQGTYEQYF. The whole variable domain, filled in from reference TRBV5-1 and TRBJ2-7, reads KAGVTQTPRYLIKTRGQQVTLSCSPISGHRSVSWYQQTPGQGLQFLFEYFSETQRNKGNFPGRFSGRQFSNSRSEMNVSTLELGDSALYLCASSLLGQGTYEQYFGPGTRLTVT.

The V and J genes are TRBV27 and TRBJ2-3; D gene unclear. With 8 bases removed from V and 4 bases from J, the gap between germline ends came to 13 bases. This CDR3 contains 13 residues. From germline, CDR1 is MNHEY and CDR2 SMNVEV (reference sequence). CDR3 sequence (DNA): TGTGCCAGCTTCCGGTTCACCTCAGATACGCAGTATTTT. It codes for CASFRFTSDTQYF.

This chain uses TRBV7-9 with TRBJ1-3; a weak D match, TRBD1 (5 bases). This CDR3 region has 16 residues. Trimming left V 3 bases short and J 0 bases short, with 12 bases between. Germline-derived CDR1 and CDR2 are SEHNR and FQNEAQ (reference sequence). For the CDR3, the DNA is TGTGCCAGCAGCTTTAGGGGACCTAGCTCTGGAAACACCATATATTTT. It yields the protein CASSFRGPSSGNTIYF.

V usage is TRBV18 and J usage is TRBJ1-1; weak D call: TRBD1 (5 bases). Germline V gene data show CDR1 as KGHSH and CDR2 as LQKENI. The CDR3 loop spans 13 amino acids. V was clipped by 4 bases and J by 5 bases, with 11 bases between them. This chain's CDR3 is CASSRGEGTEAFF. DNA for the CDR3: TGTGCCAGCTCACGAGGGGAGGGAACTGAAGCTTTCTTT.

V is TRBV7-8 and J is TRBJ1-4, with D possibly being TRBD1 (5 bases). The germline V and J ends were trimmed by 5 bases and 8 bases, with 21 bases remaining between them. Looked up from germline, CDR1 is SGHVS and CDR2 is FQNEAQ. This CDR3 comprises 16 residues. The CDR3 sequence: CASSNPPQEAGEKLFF. DNA for the CDR3: TGTGCCAGCAGCAACCCACCCCAGGAGGCAGGGGAAAAACTGTTTTTT.

This sequence joins TRBV9 and TRBJ2-2, with a tentative D call TRBD2 (6 bases). Germline V lookup: CDR1 SGDLS, CDR2 YYNGEE. The ends were cut back, 0 bases at V and 4 bases at J, with 16 bases in the middle. The CDR3 totals 17 residues. As DNA, the CDR3 is TGTGCCAGCAGCGTAGACCGAGGCGGGGTGATCACCGGGGAGCTGTTTTTT. Translation: CASSVDRGGVITGELFF. The entire variable domain, with the rest obtained from reference TRBV9 and TRBJ2-2, is as follows: DSGVTQTPKHLITATGQRVTLRCSPRSGDLSVYWYQQSLDQGLQFLIQYYNGEERAKGNILERFSAQQFPDLHSELNLSSLELGDSALYFCASSVDRGGVITGELFFGEGSRLTVL.

The chain carries TRBV5-4 and TRBJ2-3; 8 nucleotides line up with TRBD1. The CDR3 is 15 amino acids. Per the germline V gene, CDR1 is SGHNT and CDR2 is YYREEE (reference sequence). The J segment lost 3 bases and the V segment lost 1 base, leaving 4 bases of the junction unmatched. CDR3 sequence: CASSLWQGATDTQYF. CDR3 DNA: TGTGCCAGCAGCTTGTGGCAGGGGGCAACAGATACGCAGTATTTT. The complete variable domain, with remaining parts taken from reference TRBV5-4 and TRBJ2-3, reads ETGVTQSPTHLIKTRGQQVTLRCSSQSGHNTVSWYQQALGQGPQFIFQYYREEENGRGNFPPRFSGLQFPNYSSELNVNALELDDSALYLCASSLWQGATDTQYFGPGTRLTVL.

The rearrangement uses TRBV5-4 and TRBJ2-2; tentative D call: TRBD2 (5 bases). Trimming pared 0 bases from V and 6 bases from J, leaving 12 bases between. The germline gives CDR1 SGHNT, CDR2 YYREEE (reference sequence). The CDR3 covers 15 residues. CDR3 sequence reads: CASSLASSSSGELFF. For the CDR3, the DNA is TGTGCCAGCAGCTTGGCCTCTAGCAGTTCCGGGGAGCTGTTTTTT.